The 15 T cell receptor beta chains reported below all come from one sample, sequenced in a study of T cells in narcolepsy. Measured with immunoSEQ multiplex PCR; TCRdb has only the in-frame clones, and not every one. Here the sample spans 32,000 or so clones, approximately 79% being singletons. Sequences were obtained from memory (CD45RA-) CD4+ T cells from blood. These receptors originate from a human donor in good health.

The chain has TRBV5-4 and TRBJ1-3; tentative D call: TRBD1 (6 bases). This CDR3 has 16 residues. Germline V CDR1 and CDR2: SGHNT, YYREEE (reference sequence). V was shortened by 3 bases and J by 0 bases, with 13 bases between the two germline ends. The CDR3 coding sequence is TGTGCCAGCAGCTCGGGAGACAGGATCTCTGGAAACACCATATATTTT. This translates into CASSSGDRISGNTIYF.

As to this clone: A read error may account for a junction end that differs from germline. This chain uses TRBV6-5 with TRBJ2-7; D remains unclear. The germline V gene has CDR1 MNHEY and CDR2 SVGAGI. The CDR3 contains 13 residues. In nucleotides, the CDR3 is TGTGCCATCAGTGAGTCGGCCCCCTACGAGCAGTACTTC. Its protein is CAISESAPYEQYF.

V and J are TRBV5-1 and TRBJ2-3; tentatively, D is TRBD1 or TRBD2 (5 bases each). The CDR3 sequence is 16 residues long. Deletions cut 0 bases from V and 0 bases from J, with 11 bases between. Germline CDR1 reads SGHRS; CDR2 reads YFSETQ. The CDR3 spells CASSLDGGVSTDTQYF. In nucleotides, the CDR3 is TGCGCCAGCAGCTTGGATGGGGGAGTTAGCACAGATACGCAGTATTTT.

The rearrangement links TRBV6-5 to TRBJ1-3, with 7 bases aligning to TRBD1. CDR3 length equals 15 residues. Trimming removed 5 bases from V and 4 bases from J; junction bases left unmatched: 8. The germline gives CDR1 MNHEY, CDR2 SVGAGI. The CDR3 DNA is TGTGCCAGCAGTCCCGACAGGGATACAGGAAACACCATATATTTT. This encodes CASSPDRDTGNTIYF.

This chain joins TRBV7-7 and TRBJ2-6; D gene unclear. The germline gives CDR1 SSHAT, CDR2 FNYEAQ (reference sequence). Deletions cut 5 bases from V and 5 bases from J, with 22 bases between. This CDR3 spans 18 amino acids. The CDR3 reads CASSPSAKSQSRANVLTF. The CDR3 DNA sequence: TGTGCCAGCAGCCCATCGGCTAAGTCACAAAGTCGGGCCAACGTCCTGACTTTC.

The CDR3 sequence: CASSFGLAGVSGELFF. In DNA, the CDR3 is TGTGCCAGCAGTTTCGGGCTAGCGGGAGTATCGGGGGAGCTGTTTTTT. The chain uses TRBV28 and TRBJ2-2; 10 nucleotides agree with TRBD2. The germline CDR1 and CDR2 sequences are MDHEN and SYDVKM. The CDR3 runs 16 residues. V shed 3 bases, J shed 8 bases, and the junction held 9 bases outside the gene matches.

V usage is TRBV7-2 and J usage is TRBJ1-4, with a possible D match to TRBD1 (6 bases). V lost 3 bases, J lost 5 bases, and 16 bases lay in between. From germline, CDR1 is SGHTA and CDR2 FQGNSA. CDR3 size: 16 residues. The CDR3 sequence is CASSFRAGAGNEKLFF. CDR3 in DNA: TGTGCCAGCAGCTTTAGGGCGGGGGCAGGGAATGAAAAACTGTTTTTT.

This clone occurred once. The chain combines TRBV6-5 with TRBJ2-7; weak D call: TRBD1 (5 bases). From germline, CDR1 is MNHEY and CDR2 SVGAGI. The V gene lost 5 bases and the J gene lost 3 bases, with 14 bases spanning the gap. CDR3 size: 14 residues. In nucleotides, the CDR3 is TGTGCCAGCAGTGAAGGACAACTTATCTACGAGCAGTACTTC. Translating gives CASSEGQLIYEQYF.

The V and J genes are TRBV5-1 and TRBJ1-3; no clear D gene. There are 16 residues in the CDR3. Trimming stripped 0 bases from V and 1 base from J, with 11 bases between. The germline V gene encodes CDR1 SGHRS and CDR2 YFSETQ. Here the CDR3 reads CASSLVASESGNTIYF. The CDR3 DNA reads as TGCGCCAGCAGCTTGGTTGCGTCAGAATCTGGAAACACCATATATTTT.

The gene calls are TRBV14 and TRBJ2-5; no clear D. Germline assignment: CDR1 SGHDN and CDR2 FVKESK. The V and J ends lost 4 bases and 7 bases respectively, with 19 bases between them. This CDR3 region has 15 residues. CDR3 region: CASSRDGLGWGTQYF. CDR3 coding DNA: TGTGCCAGCAGCCGCGATGGCCTGGGGTGGGGGACCCAGTACTTC.

The table lists this clone with a count of one. The chain links TRBV7-3 to TRBJ2-3, with TRBD2 matching over 11 bases. J was trimmed by 6 bases and V by 3 bases; bases with no gene match: 2. Germline CDR1 and CDR2: SGHTA and FQGTGA. CDR3 length equals 14 residues. The CDR3 region is CASSLGLAADTQYF. CDR3 in DNA: TGTGCCAGCAGCTTGGGACTAGCGGCTGATACGCAGTATTTT.

This clone was recorded only once. The rearrangement links TRBV23-1 to TRBJ1-5; D ambiguous. Being an ORF, TRBV23-1 has a function that is uncertain. The CDR3 loop spans 15 amino acids. With 4 bases removed from V and 9 bases from J, the gap between germline ends came to 19 bases. The CDR3 DNA reads TGCGCCAGCAGTCCGATGGGCGGAGCCCGAGGGCCCCAGCATTTT. It is translated as CASSPMGGARGPQHF.

The rearrangement joins TRBV27 to TRBJ2-7; TRBD1 agrees at 7 bases. Germline V gene data show CDR1 as MNHEY and CDR2 as SMNVEV (reference sequence). The CDR3 is made up of 14 amino acids. V shed 6 bases and J 3 bases; nucleotides not matched to a gene: 8. The DNA of the CDR3 is TGTGCCAGCAGAACTACAGGGGTGGGCTACGAGCAGTACTTC. The encoded protein is CASRTTGVGYEQYF.

V gene TRBV7-8 combines with J gene TRBJ1-1; D gene ambiguous. Germline loops: CDR1 SGHVS, CDR2 FQNEAQ. Trimming took 3 bases from V and 1 from J, leaving 12 bases between them. The CDR3 has 15 amino acids. The CDR3 loop is CASSFGYIRNTEAFF. The CDR3 nucleotides read TGTGCCAGCAGCTTCGGGTACATCAGGAACACTGAAGCTTTCTTT.

The chain employs TRBV7-2 and TRBJ2-7; 7 nucleotides match TRBD1. Trimming took 6 bases from V and 5 from J; bases not matched to a gene: 10. Looked up from germline, CDR1 is SGHTA and CDR2 is FQGNSA. The CDR3 length is 14 residues. The CDR3: CASRLRQGSDEQYF. The CDR3 bases are TGTGCCAGCAGGTTAAGACAGGGTTCTGACGAGCAGTACTTC.